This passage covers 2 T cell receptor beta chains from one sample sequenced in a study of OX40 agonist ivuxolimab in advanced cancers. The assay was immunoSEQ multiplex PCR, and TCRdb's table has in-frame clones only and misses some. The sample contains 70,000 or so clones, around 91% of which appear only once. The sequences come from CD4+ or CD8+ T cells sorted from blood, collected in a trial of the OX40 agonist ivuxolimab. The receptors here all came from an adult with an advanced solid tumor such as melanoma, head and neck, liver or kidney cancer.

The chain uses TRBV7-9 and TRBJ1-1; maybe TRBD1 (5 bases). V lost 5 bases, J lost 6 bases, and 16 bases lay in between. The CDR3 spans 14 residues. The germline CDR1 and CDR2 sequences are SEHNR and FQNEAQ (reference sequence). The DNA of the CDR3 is TGTGCCAGCAGCACCCAGGGACTTCGGGCTGAAGCTTTCTTT. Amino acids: CASSTQGLRAEAFF. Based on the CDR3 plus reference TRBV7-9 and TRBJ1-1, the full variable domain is DTGVSQNPRHKITKRGQNVTFRCDPISEHNRLYWYRQTLGQGPEFLTYFQNEAQLEKSRLLSDRFSAERPKGSFSTLEIQRTEQGDSAMYLCASSTQGLRAEAFFGQGTRLTVV.

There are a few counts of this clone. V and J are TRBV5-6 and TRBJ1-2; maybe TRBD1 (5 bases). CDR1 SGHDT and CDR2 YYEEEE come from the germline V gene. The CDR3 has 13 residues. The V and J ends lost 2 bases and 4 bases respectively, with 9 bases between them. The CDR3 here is CASSLDSLYGYTF. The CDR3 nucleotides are TGTGCCAGCAGCTTAGACAGCCTCTATGGCTACACCTTC. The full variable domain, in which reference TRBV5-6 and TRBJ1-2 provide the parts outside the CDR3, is DAGVTQSPTHLIKTRGQQVTLRCSPKSGHDTVSWYQQALGQGPQFIFQYYEEEERQRGNFPDRFSGHQFPNYSSELNVNALLLGDSALYLCASSLDSLYGYTFGSGTRLTVV.